The T cell receptor (beta chain) under discussion was sequenced for a study of Ad26.COV2.S vaccination and SARS-CoV-2 variants. Overall study context: Doses of Ad26.COV2.S were injected into muscle once or twice, 56 days apart. General observations from the study: Non-spike TCR breadth showed similarity between vaccine and placebo recipients. Breadth, reportedly substantial, characterized the spike-specific CD8+ and CD4+ T cell responses after vaccination.

Treatment denoted: some 20 received Ad26.COV2.S at low or high dose, single or two shots; roughly five received placebo; per-sample allocation not given. Day 63 after the first vaccine or placebo injection was the time point for sampling. A Boston adult aged 18-55 years was the donor. Germline lookup yields CDR1 SGHTA and CDR2 FQGNSA. This CDR3 comprises 14 residues. The V gene lost 1 base and the J gene lost 1 base, with 7 bases spanning the gap. The assay was immunoSEQ multiplex PCR, and TCRdb's table has in-frame clones only and misses some. The table has around 250,000 clones, around 87% seen once. Comment on this clone: Its antigen is unidentified. Other nucleotide sequences in the sample specify the same CDR3.

This sequence joins TRBV7-2 and TRBJ2-5; D gene ambiguous. Sequenced here: peripheral blood, sampled in a trial of Ad26.COV2.S vaccine versus placebo. This TCR derives from a person aged 18-65 years who received the Ad26.COV2.S COVID-19 vaccine or a placebo. This CDR3 reads CASSLGGLQETQYF. The CDR3 bases are TGTGCCAGCAGCTTAGGAGGTCTCCAAGAGACCCAGTACTTC.